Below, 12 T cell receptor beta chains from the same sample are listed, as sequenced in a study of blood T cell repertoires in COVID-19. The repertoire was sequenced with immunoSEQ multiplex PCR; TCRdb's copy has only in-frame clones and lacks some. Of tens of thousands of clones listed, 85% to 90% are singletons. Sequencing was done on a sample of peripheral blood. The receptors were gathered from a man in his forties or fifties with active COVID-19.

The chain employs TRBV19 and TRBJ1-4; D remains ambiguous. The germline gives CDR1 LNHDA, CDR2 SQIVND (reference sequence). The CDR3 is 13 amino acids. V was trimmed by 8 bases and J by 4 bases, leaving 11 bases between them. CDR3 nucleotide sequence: TGTGCCAGTGCGGATCGATTTAATGAAAAACTGTTTTTT. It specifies CASADRFNEKLFF.

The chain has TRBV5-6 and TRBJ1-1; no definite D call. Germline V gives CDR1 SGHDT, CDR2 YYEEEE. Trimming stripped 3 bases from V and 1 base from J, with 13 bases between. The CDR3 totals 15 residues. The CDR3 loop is CASSWIQRPNTEAFF. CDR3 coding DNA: TGTGCCAGCAGCTGGATACAGCGGCCGAACACTGAAGCTTTCTTT.

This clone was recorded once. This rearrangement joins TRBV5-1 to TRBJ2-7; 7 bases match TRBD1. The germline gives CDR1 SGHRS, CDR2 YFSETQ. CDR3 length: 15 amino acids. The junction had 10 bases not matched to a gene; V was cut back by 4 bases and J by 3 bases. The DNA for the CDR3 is TGCGCCAGCAGCCAGGTGACAGGGTCAGGCTACGAGCAGTACTTC. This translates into CASSQVTGSGYEQYF.

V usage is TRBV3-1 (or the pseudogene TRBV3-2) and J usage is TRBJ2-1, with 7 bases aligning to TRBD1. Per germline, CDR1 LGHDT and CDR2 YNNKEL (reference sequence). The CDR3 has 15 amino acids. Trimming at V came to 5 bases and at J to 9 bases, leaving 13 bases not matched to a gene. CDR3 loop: CASSTRTGPLGEQFF. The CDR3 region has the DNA TGTGCCAGCAGCACCCGGACAGGCCCCTTAGGTGAGCAGTTCTTC.

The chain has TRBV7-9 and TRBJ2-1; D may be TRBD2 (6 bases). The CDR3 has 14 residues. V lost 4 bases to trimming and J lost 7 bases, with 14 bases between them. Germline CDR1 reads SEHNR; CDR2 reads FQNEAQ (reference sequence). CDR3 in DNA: TGTGCCAGCAGCTCATTCGGGACTCCGAATGAGCAGTTCTTC. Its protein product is CASSSFGTPNEQFF.

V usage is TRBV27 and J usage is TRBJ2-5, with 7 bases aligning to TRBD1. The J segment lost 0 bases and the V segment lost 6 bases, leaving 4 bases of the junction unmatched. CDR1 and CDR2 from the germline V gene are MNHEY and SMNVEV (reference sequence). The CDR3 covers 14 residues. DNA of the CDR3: TGTGCCAGCAGACAGGGGCAGTACCAAGAGACCCAGTACTTC. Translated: CASRQGQYQETQYF.

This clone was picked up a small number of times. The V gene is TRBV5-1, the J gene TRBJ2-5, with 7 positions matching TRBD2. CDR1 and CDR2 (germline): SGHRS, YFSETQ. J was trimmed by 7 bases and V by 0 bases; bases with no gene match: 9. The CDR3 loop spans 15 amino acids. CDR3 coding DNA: TGCGCCAGCAGCTTGGATGGAGCGGGACGGGGGACCCAGTACTTC. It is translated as CASSLDGAGRGTQYF.

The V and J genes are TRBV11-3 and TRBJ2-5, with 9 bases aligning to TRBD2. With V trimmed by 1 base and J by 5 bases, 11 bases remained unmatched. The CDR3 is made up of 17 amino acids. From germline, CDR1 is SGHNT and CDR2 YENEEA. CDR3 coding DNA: TGTGCCAGCAGCTTAGGTTCGCGCGGGGGGGCGCGGGAGACCCAGTACTTC. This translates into CASSLGSRGGARETQYF.

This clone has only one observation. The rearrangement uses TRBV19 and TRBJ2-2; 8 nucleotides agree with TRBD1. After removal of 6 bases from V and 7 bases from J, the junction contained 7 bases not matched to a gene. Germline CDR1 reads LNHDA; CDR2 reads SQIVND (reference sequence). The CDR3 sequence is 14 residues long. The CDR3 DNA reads TGTGCCAGTAGGAGGACAGGGTTGGACGGGGAGCTGTTTTTT. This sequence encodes CASRRTGLDGELFF. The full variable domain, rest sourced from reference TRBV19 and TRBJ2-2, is DGGITQSPKYLFRKEGQNVTLSCEQNLNHDAMYWYRQDPGQGLRLIYYSQIVNDFQKGDIAEGYSVSREKKESFPLTVTSAQKNPTAFYLCASRRTGLDGELFFGEGSRLTVL.

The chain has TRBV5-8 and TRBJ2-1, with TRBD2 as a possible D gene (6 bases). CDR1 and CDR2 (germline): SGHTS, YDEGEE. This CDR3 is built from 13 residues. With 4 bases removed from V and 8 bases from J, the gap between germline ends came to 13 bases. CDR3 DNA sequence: TGTGCCAGCAGCCGTGGCGGGGCCCATGAGCAGTTCTTC. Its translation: CASSRGGAHEQFF. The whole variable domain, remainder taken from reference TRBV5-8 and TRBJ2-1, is EAGVTQSPTHLIKTRGQQATLRCSPISGHTSVYWYQQALGLGLQFLLWYDEGEERNRGNFPPRFSGRQFPNYSSELNVNALELEDSALYLCASSRGGAHEQFFGPGTRLTVL.

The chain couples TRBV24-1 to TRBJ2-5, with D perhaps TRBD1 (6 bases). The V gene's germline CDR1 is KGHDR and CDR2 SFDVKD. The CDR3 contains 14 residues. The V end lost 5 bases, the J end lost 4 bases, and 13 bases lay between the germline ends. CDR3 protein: CATSGKGVGETQYF. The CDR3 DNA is TGTGCCACCAGTGGAAAGGGGGTAGGAGAGACCCAGTACTTC.

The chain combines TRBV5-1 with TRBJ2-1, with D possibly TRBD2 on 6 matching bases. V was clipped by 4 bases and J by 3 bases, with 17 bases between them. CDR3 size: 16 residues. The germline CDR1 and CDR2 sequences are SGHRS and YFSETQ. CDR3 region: CASSRETGTLYNEQFF. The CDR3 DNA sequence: TGCGCCAGCAGCAGGGAAACCGGGACTCTCTACAATGAGCAGTTCTTC. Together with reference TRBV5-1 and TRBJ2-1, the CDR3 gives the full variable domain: KAGVTQTPRYLIKTRGQQVTLSCSPISGHRSVSWYQQTPGQGLQFLFEYFSETQRNKGNFPGRFSGRQFSNSRSEMNVSTLELGDSALYLCASSRETGTLYNEQFFGPGTRLTVL.